Shown below are 26 T cell receptor beta chains from a single sample sequenced in a study of T cell repertoires in cytomegalovirus infection. One entry per CDR3 protein results from TCRdb running MiXCR on the reads. The table has 150,000 to 200,000 distinct CDR3 sequences, approximately 30% seen once; the top ten hold roughly 31%. The sequenced material came from PBMCs. The receptors were gathered from a human donor in good health (CMV status not recorded). Some clones in this sample may be carry-over from other donors' samples.

Ten or more counts support this clonotype. The chain employs TRBV7-2 and TRBJ1-2; D unclear. V was shortened by 0 bases and J by 8 bases, with 19 bases between the two germline ends. This CDR3 region has 16 residues. Germline V gives CDR1 SGHTA, CDR2 FQGNSA. The CDR3 protein is CASSLALGVGGGGYTF. CDR3 coding DNA: TGTGCCAGCAGCTTAGCGCTCGGGGTCGGTGGAGGAGGCTACACCTTC.

The J gene is TRBJ2-3, the V gene TRBV20-1; a possible D gene is TRBD2 (7 bases). Trimming left V 4 bases short and J 6 bases short, with 14 bases between. Germline V CDR1 and CDR2: DFQATT, SNEGSKA (reference sequence). This CDR3 is built from 13 residues. This CDR3 is CSATWGGLDTQYF. The CDR3 bases are TGCAGTGCTACCTGGGGGGGCCTCGATACGCAGTATTTT.

This clonotype was observed a handful of times. The V gene is TRBV6-1, the J gene TRBJ2-3, with no clear D. Germline lookup yields CDR1 MNHNS and CDR2 SASEGT. The CDR3 has 17 residues. Trimming left V 7 bases short and J 0 bases short, with 20 bases between. The CDR3 is CASTFTLRRSSTDTQYF. DNA of the CDR3: TGTGCCAGCACCTTTACTCTCAGGAGATCTAGCACAGATACGCAGTATTTT.

This clonotype was observed a single time. The V call is TRBV5-4, the J call TRBJ1-1, with D perhaps matching TRBD1 (6 bases). The CDR3 covers 13 residues. V lost 4 bases, J lost 7 bases, and 14 bases lay in between. The germline CDR1 and CDR2 sequences are SGHNT and YYREEE (reference sequence). The CDR3 nucleotides read TGTGCCAGCAGCCAACCGCAGGACAGTGAAGCTTTCTTT. Protein sequence: CASSQPQDSEAFF.

The V gene is TRBV29-1, the J gene TRBJ1-4, with a tentative D call TRBD1 (5 bases). Germline loops: CDR1 SQVTM, CDR2 ANQGSEA. V was pared by 6 bases and J by 7 bases, with 12 bases between. The CDR3 loop spans 12 amino acids. As DNA, the CDR3 is TGCAGCGTCCGGGACGGGGCTGAAAAACTGTTTTTT. The encoded protein is CSVRDGAEKLFF.

Only a few counts were recorded for this clonotype. The J gene is TRBJ1-5, the V gene TRBV7-6; 7 bases align to TRBD1. Trimming removed 1 base from V and 5 bases from J; junction bases left unmatched: 2. CDR3 length: 14 amino acids. Germline V lookup: CDR1 SGHVS, CDR2 FNYEAQ. The CDR3 DNA is TGTGCCAGCAGCTTAGAGGGGGCCCATCAGCCCCAGCATTTT. Its protein is CASSLEGAHQPQHF. Drawing the rest from reference TRBV7-6 and TRBJ1-5, the complete variable domain is GAGVSQSPRYKVTKRGQDVALRCDPISGHVSLYWYRQALGQGPEFLTYFNYEAQQDKSGLPNDRFSAERPEGSISTLTIQRTEQRDSAMYRCASSLEGAHQPQHFGDGTRLSIL.

The rearrangement uses TRBV2 and TRBJ1-2; D is undetermined. The CDR3 is 13 amino acids. Per germline, CDR1 SNHLY and CDR2 FYNNEI. Trimming took 0 bases from V and 8 from J, leaving 10 bases between them. The CDR3: CASSEAGMGGYTF. The DNA of the CDR3 is TGTGCCAGCAGTGAAGCGGGGATGGGAGGCTACACCTTC.

The rearrangement joins TRBV29-1 to TRBJ2-1; 11 positions agree with TRBD1. Germline V lookup: CDR1 SQVTM, CDR2 ANQGSEA. CDR3 size: 15 residues. With V trimmed by 1 base and J by 6 bases, 5 bases remained unmatched. CDR3 amino acids: CSVEGMGQGVNEQFF. CDR3 DNA sequence: TGCAGCGTTGAAGGGATGGGACAGGGGGTCAATGAGCAGTTCTTC.

The chain links TRBV10-3 to TRBJ1-4; D call uncertain. Germline loops: CDR1 ENHRY, CDR2 SYGVKD. Between the trimmed V and J ends, which lost 3 bases and 3 bases, there was a span of 11 bases. The CDR3 extends over 15 amino acids. The CDR3 DNA follows: TGTGCCATCAGTGAAATGGGTCCGGCTAATGAAAAACTGTTTTTT. This encodes CAISEMGPANEKLFF.

J is TRBJ2-2 and V is TRBV6-1, with TRBD2 matching 7 bases. Germline V gene data show CDR1 as MNHNS and CDR2 as SASEGT. The V gene end was trimmed by 5 bases and the J gene end by 3 bases; junction bases not matched to a gene: 15. The CDR3 consists of 18 residues. The CDR3 sequence: CASSLGEGRIIHTGELFF. The CDR3 nucleotides read TGTGCCAGCAGTCTGGGGGAGGGGAGGATTATTCACACCGGGGAGCTGTTTTTT.

This clonotype was detected a few times. The rearrangement joins TRBV7-8 to TRBJ2-3; D is ambiguous. The CDR3 length is 14 residues. Germline assignment: CDR1 SGHVS and CDR2 FQNEAQ. V shed 5 bases and J shed 5 bases, with 14 bases lying between them. CDR3 coding DNA: TGTGCCAGCAGCCAAGCCCTGTGGAAAGATACGCAGTATTTT. Amino acids: CASSQALWKDTQYF.

J is TRBJ1-6 and V is TRBV28; D ambiguous. Trimming stripped 3 bases from V and 7 bases from J, with 4 bases between. This CDR3 has 12 residues. The germline V gene has CDR1 MDHEN and CDR2 SYDVKM. CDR3 DNA: TGTGCCAGCAGTTTTGCGAATTCACCCCTCCACTTT. Residues: CASSFANSPLHF.

Regarding this clonotype: A read error is possible here, since a much larger clone lies one base away. The V call is TRBV12-5, the J call TRBJ1-1; 9 nucleotides align to TRBD1. With 4 bases clipped from V and 6 bases from J, the junction kept 3 bases outside the gene matches. The CDR3 consists of 13 residues. Germline-derived CDR1 and CDR2 are LGHNT and FRNRAP. The CDR3 DNA is TGTGCTAGTGGTTACACAGGGGGCCCTGAAGCTTTCTTT. Translated, it gives CASGYTGGPEAFF.

The V and J genes are TRBV12-3 or TRBV12-4 and TRBJ1-1; a weak D match, TRBD1 (6 bases). V lost 5 bases, J lost 10 bases, and 14 bases lay in between. This CDR3 has 12 amino acids. Here the CDR3 DNA reads TGTGCCAGCAGTATAGGCCGGGACACAGCTTTCTTT. The encoded protein is CASSIGRDTAFF.

V gene TRBV4-3 combines with J gene TRBJ2-5, with a possible D match to TRBD1 (6 bases). This CDR3 has 15 amino acids. From germline, CDR1 is LGHNA and CDR2 YSLEER. V dropped 4 bases and J dropped 5 bases, with 17 bases sitting between them. The CDR3 loop is CASSPQLTGIETQYF. The CDR3 DNA reads TGCGCCAGCAGCCCTCAACTTACAGGGATCGAGACCCAGTACTTC.

This clonotype was recorded a few times. V usage is TRBV7-4 and J usage is TRBJ2-1; TRBD2 matches 8 bases. This CDR3 spans 15 amino acids. V lost 5 bases and J lost 6; bases outside the gene matches: 9. Germline V gene data show CDR1 as SGHVT and CDR2 as SQSDAQ. The CDR3, as DNA: TGTGCCAGCAGCCCCGGGGGGGGGGCCCCCAATGAGCAGTTCTTC. Encoded protein: CASSPGGGAPNEQFF.

The V and J genes are TRBV5-6 and TRBJ1-2; the D gene is possibly TRBD1 (6 bases). The germline V gene encodes CDR1 SGHDT and CDR2 YYEEEE. CDR3 length equals 15 residues. V dropped 4 bases and J dropped 4 bases, with 17 bases sitting between them. The CDR3 loop reads CASSPPGQEAYGYTF. CDR3 DNA: TGTGCCAGCAGCCCACCGGGACAAGAAGCCTATGGCTACACCTTC.

In this sample, this clonotype turned up many times. The chain has TRBV7-3 and TRBJ2-2; 7 bases are shared with TRBD1. Unmatched junction bases numbered 8, after V lost 5 bases and J lost 5 bases. Per the germline V gene, CDR1 is SGHTA and CDR2 is FQGTGA. The length of the CDR3 is 15 residues. This CDR3 reads CASSPTGAGTGELFF. CDR3 in DNA: TGTGCCAGCAGCCCAACAGGGGCTGGTACCGGGGAGCTGTTTTTT.

The sample holds one count of this clonotype. The chain combines TRBV9 with TRBJ2-7; 10 bases are a match to TRBD1. The CDR3 spans 14 residues. Germline V lookup: CDR1 SGDLS, CDR2 YYNGEE. Trimming removed 3 bases from V and 4 bases from J; junction bases left unmatched: 4. Written as DNA, the CDR3 is TGTGCCAGCAGCGCCGGGACAGGGGAATACGAGCAGTACTTC. Its protein product is CASSAGTGEYEQYF.

There are a few counts of this clonotype. The chain joins TRBV14 to TRBJ1-1; D gene uncertain. CDR3 length: 15 residues. Trimming left V 4 bases short and J 2 bases short, with 14 bases between. Looked up from germline, CDR1 is SGHDN and CDR2 is FVKESK. The CDR3 protein is CASSRLGASNTEAFF. The DNA for the CDR3 is TGTGCCAGCAGCCGCCTAGGAGCATCTAACACTGAAGCTTTCTTT.

V gene TRBV7-3 combines with J gene TRBJ2-3, with a possible D match to TRBD1 (6 bases). The CDR3 is 16 amino acids. The ends were cut back, 5 bases at V and 3 bases at J, with 18 bases in the middle. CDR1 is SGHTA and CDR2 is FQGTGA in the germline V gene. The CDR3 is CASSPPARGRTDTQYF. CDR3 DNA: TGTGCCAGCAGCCCCCCGGCCAGGGGTCGAACAGATACGCAGTATTTT. The whole variable domain, filled in from reference TRBV7-3 and TRBJ2-3, reads GAGVSQTPSNKVTEKGKYVELRCDPISGHTALYWYRQSLGQGPEFLIYFQGTGAADDSGLPNDRFFAVRPEGSVSTLKIQRTERGDSAVYLCASSPPARGRTDTQYFGPGTRLTVL.

The chain joins TRBV20-1 to TRBJ2-7; D is possibly TRBD2 (5 bases). The CDR3 runs 13 residues. Germline V gene sequence: CDR1 DFQATT, CDR2 SNEGSKA (reference sequence). Trimming removed 3 bases from V and 2 bases from J, with 11 bases in between. CDR3 DNA sequence: TGCAGTGCTAGGCCGGAGGTGGCCTACGAGCAGTACTTC. Amino acid sequence: CSARPEVAYEQYF.

The rearrangement joins TRBV19 to TRBJ1-1; no definite D call. Germline CDR1 is LNHDA and CDR2 is SQIVND (reference sequence). V was clipped by 2 bases and J by 0 bases, with 7 bases between them. The CDR3 consists of 14 residues. CDR3 DNA sequence: TGTGCCAGTAGTATACAGGCCGTGAACACTGAAGCTTTCTTT. Translation gives CASSIQAVNTEAFF.

The chain joins TRBV20-1 to TRBJ2-3; 8 nucleotides agree with TRBD2. Germline-derived CDR1 and CDR2 are DFQATT and SNEGSKA (reference sequence). The trim removed 4 bases at V and 1 base at J, leaving 7 bases unmatched. The CDR3 runs 15 residues. The CDR3 here is CSANRLASRTDTQYF. The DNA for the CDR3 is TGCAGTGCTAATCGACTAGCGAGCCGCACAGATACGCAGTATTTT.

The genes are TRBV6-5 and TRBJ1-4; D not resolved. With 4 bases removed from V and 5 bases from J, the gap between germline ends came to 11 bases. CDR3 length: 14 amino acids. Germline-derived CDR1 and CDR2 are MNHEY and SVGAGI. The CDR3 loop is CASSSLDLNEKLFF. CDR3 bases: TGTGCCAGCAGTTCCCTGGACCTAAATGAAAAACTGTTTTTT.

The genes are TRBV20-1 and TRBJ2-7; TRBD1 matches at 12 bases. Germline assignment: CDR1 DFQATT and CDR2 SNEGSKA (reference sequence). The V gene end was trimmed by 5 bases and the J gene end by 5 bases; junction bases not matched to a gene: 7. The CDR3 spans 14 residues. CDR3 amino acids: CSAQTGTGGNEQYF. In nucleotides, the CDR3 is TGCAGTGCTCAGACCGGGACAGGGGGCAACGAGCAGTACTTC.